Included here is one T cell receptor (beta chain) sequence, with context. This specimen belongs to a study of graft-versus-host responses after intestinal transplantation. At the level of the study: Induction using anti-thymocyte globulin, followed by tacrolimus and steroids for around 3 years, was given to all recipients.

TCRdb's copy holds only in-frame clones and misses some; the assay was immunoSEQ multiplex PCR. The repertoire holds fewer than 45,000 clones, just under 95% seen once, with less than 0.85% in the top ten. This CDR3 contains 15 residues. The source was PBMCs, collected 16 days after intestinal transplant. The clonotype was recovered from a human patient who received an intestinal transplant, so some T cells may come from the graft donor. J is TRBJ1-1 and V is TRBV21-1. TRBV21-1 is deemed a pseudogene. The chain's CDR3 is CASSPQYRGITEAFF. CDR3 DNA: TGTGCCAGCAGCCCTCAGTATCGGGGGATCACTGAAGCTTTCTTT.